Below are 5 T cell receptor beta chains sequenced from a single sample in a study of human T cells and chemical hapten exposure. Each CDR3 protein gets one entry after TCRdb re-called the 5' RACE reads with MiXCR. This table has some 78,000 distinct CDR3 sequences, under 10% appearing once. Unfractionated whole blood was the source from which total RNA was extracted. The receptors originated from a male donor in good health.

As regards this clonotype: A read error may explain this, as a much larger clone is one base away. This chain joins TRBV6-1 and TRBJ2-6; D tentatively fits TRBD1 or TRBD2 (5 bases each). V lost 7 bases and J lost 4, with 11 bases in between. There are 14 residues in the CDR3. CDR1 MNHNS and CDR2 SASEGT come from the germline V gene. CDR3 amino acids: CASNGGAGANVLTF. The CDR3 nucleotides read TGTGCCAGCAATGGGGGAGCCGGGGCCAACGTCCTGACTTTC.

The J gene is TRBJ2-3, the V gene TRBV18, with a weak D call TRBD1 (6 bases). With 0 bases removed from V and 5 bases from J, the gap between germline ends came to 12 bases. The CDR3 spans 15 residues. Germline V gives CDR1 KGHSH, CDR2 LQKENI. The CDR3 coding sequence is TGTGCCAGCTCACCACCGGGGACCAGGGGAGATACGCAGTATTTT. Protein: CASSPPGTRGDTQYF.

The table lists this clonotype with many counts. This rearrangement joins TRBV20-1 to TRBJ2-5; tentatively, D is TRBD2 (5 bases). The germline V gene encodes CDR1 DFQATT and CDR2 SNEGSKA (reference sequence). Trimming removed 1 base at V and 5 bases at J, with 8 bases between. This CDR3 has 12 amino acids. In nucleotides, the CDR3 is TGCAGTGCTAGAGGTCCGGGGGAGACCCAGTACTTC. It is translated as CSARGPGETQYF.

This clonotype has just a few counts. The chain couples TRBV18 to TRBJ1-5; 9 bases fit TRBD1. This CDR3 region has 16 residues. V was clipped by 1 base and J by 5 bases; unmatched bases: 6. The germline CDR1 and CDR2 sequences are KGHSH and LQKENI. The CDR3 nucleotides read TGTGCCAGCTCACCACAACAGGGGGCCGGTCATCAGCCCCAGCATTTT. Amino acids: CASSPQQGAGHQPQHF.

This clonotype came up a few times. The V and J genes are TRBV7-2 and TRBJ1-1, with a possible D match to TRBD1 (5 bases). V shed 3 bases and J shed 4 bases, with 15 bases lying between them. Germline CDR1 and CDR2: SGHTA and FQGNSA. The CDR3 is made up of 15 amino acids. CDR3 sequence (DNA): TGTGCCAGCAGCTTGTTGCGGGGGATCGGCACTGAAGCTTTCTTT. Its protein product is CASSLLRGIGTEAFF.